This T cell receptor beta chain was sequenced in a study of T cell changes during pregnancy in multiple sclerosis. Profiling relied on immunoSEQ multiplex PCR, and the TCRdb table lists in-frame clones only, not all of them. The data show under 70,000 clones, about nine tenths seen once. Trimming removed 5 bases from V and 5 bases from J; junction bases left unmatched: 6. The CDR3 has 14 residues. CDR1 is LNHDA and CDR2 is SQIVND in the germline V gene (reference sequence). The sequencing here drew on peripheral blood, taken in the third trimester of pregnancy. The genes are TRBV19 and TRBJ2-1; TRBD1 agrees at 7 bases. This clonotype was sampled from a female donor in good health, enrolled as a control in a pregnancy study. The CDR3 loop reads CASSPGTANNEQFF. The CDR3 DNA reads as TGTGCCAGTAGTCCCGGGACAGCTAACAATGAGCAGTTCTTC.